These 10 T cell receptor beta chains share one sample of origin, sequenced in a study of T cell responses to AZD1222 COVID-19 vaccine. Produced via immunoSEQ multiplex PCR; TCRdb's table is partial and in-frame only. The table includes roughly 33,000 clones, about 84% detected once. Sequences were derived from peripheral blood, sampled 28 days after the second AZD1222 dose. The receptor set was obtained from an adult who received the AZD1222 COVID-19 vaccine.

CDR3 sequence (DNA): TGTGCCAGCATGGGCGGGGCTAGCACAGATACGCAGTATTTT. Residues: CASMGGASTDTQYF. The V call is TRBV2, the J call TRBJ2-3; TRBD2 might be the D (6 bases). Trimming took off 7 bases at V and 0 bases at J, with 11 bases between the two ends. This CDR3 contains 14 residues. Per the germline V gene, CDR1 is SNHLY and CDR2 is FYNNEI.

The chain couples TRBV5-1 to TRBJ1-3; 11 nucleotides agree with TRBD1. Germline trimming cut 5 bases from V and 4 bases from J; bases unmatched to any gene: 11. The germline V gene encodes CDR1 SGHRS and CDR2 YFSETQ. This CDR3 comprises 17 residues. The CDR3 sequence: CASRQTPGTGGGNTIYF. CDR3 DNA sequence: TGCGCCAGCAGGCAAACACCCGGGACAGGGGGAGGAAACACCATATATTTT.

The chain employs TRBV6-5 and TRBJ2-1; D is ambiguous. V was pared by 0 bases and J by 6 bases, with 6 bases between. The CDR3 is 13 residues long. CDR1 and CDR2 (germline): MNHEY, SVGAGI. In DNA form, the CDR3 reads TGTGCCAGCAGTTACTCGAATCTCAATGAGCAGTTCTTC. It codes for CASSYSNLNEQFF.

This clone has only one observation. This chain connects TRBV6-2 or TRBV6-3 to TRBJ2-7; 9 nucleotides match TRBD1. Trimming removed 4 bases from V and 2 bases from J; junction bases left unmatched: 3. Looked up from germline, CDR1 is MNHEY and CDR2 is SVGEGT. The CDR3 spans 14 residues. As DNA, the CDR3 is TGTGCCAGCAGTTGGACAGGGGACCCCTACGAGCAGTACGTC. Its translation: CASSWTGDPYEQYV.

The V and J genes are TRBV27 and TRBJ2-7, with D possibly TRBD2 on 6 matching bases. From germline, CDR1 is MNHEY and CDR2 SMNVEV (reference sequence). CDR3 length: 18 residues. Trimming cost V 7 bases and J 1 base, with 26 bases left between them. The chain's CDR3 is CASKYLSGPNSRSYEQYV. The CDR3 nucleotides are TGTGCCAGCAAGTACCTGAGCGGGCCGAATTCCAGGTCCTACGAGCAGTACGTC.

J is TRBJ2-3 and V is TRBV6-2 or TRBV6-3; 8 bases align to TRBD2. Unmatched junction bases numbered 5, after V lost 5 bases and J lost 10 bases. CDR1 and CDR2 from the germline V gene are MNHEY and SVGEGT. The CDR3 runs to 12 residues. The CDR3 loop is CASSPGLVAQYF. In DNA form, the CDR3 reads TGTGCCAGCAGTCCGGGACTAGTGGCGCAGTATTTT.

This sequence joins TRBV4-2 and TRBJ2-2; no clear D gene. CDR3 size: 14 residues. The V gene's germline CDR1 is LGHNA and CDR2 YNFKEQ. Trimming cost V 2 bases and J 4 bases, with 8 bases left between them. DNA for the CDR3: TGTGCCAGCAGCCAACAGATCTCCACCGGGGAGCTGTTTTTT. Protein sequence: CASSQQISTGELFF.

This chain links TRBV6-5 with TRBJ1-6; perhaps TRBD1 as D (5 bases). V shed 0 bases and J shed 9 bases, with 15 bases lying between them. CDR3 length: 16 residues. CDR1 and CDR2 (germline): MNHEY, SVGAGI. In DNA form, the CDR3 reads TGTGCCAGCAGTTACTCAGGGGTTCATTTGGGTTCACCCCTCCACTTT. The encoded protein is CASSYSGVHLGSPLHF.

This chain uses TRBV7-2 with TRBJ1-5; D remains ambiguous. The CDR3 is 16 residues long. Trimming pared 1 base from V and 7 bases from J, leaving 17 bases between. Per the germline V gene, CDR1 is SGHTA and CDR2 is FQGNSA. The CDR3 DNA sequence: TGTGCCAGCAGCTTAGAAGGGCACAGAGGTGGACAGCCCCAGCATTTT. It yields the protein CASSLEGHRGGQPQHF.

The V call is TRBV19, the J call TRBJ1-2; D unclear. CDR3 length: 17 residues. Germline V lookup: CDR1 LNHDA, CDR2 SQIVND (reference sequence). The V end was cut by 6 bases, the J end by 3 bases, with 23 bases between. The CDR3, as DNA: TGTGCCAGTAGAAGTGTGGCAGCCTCCGGGAGGGACTATGGCTACACCTTC. It is translated as CASRSVAASGRDYGYTF.